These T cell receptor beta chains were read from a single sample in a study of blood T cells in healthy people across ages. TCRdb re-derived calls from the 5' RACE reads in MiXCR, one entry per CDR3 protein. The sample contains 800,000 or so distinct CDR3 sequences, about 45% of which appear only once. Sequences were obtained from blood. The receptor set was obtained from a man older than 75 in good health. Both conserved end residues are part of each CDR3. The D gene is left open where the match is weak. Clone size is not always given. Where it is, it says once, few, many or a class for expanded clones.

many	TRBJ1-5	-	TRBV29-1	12	TGCAGCGTTGGGCAGGACTATCAGCCCCAGCATTTT	CSVGQDYQPQHF
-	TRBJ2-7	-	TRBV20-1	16	TGCAGTGCTAGAGACCATGGACAGCCCGGGGCTTACGAGCAGTACTTC	CSARDHGQPGAYEQYF
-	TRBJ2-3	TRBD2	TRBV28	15	TGTGCCAGCAGTTTGATTAGCGGGAGCGCAGATACGCAGTATTTT	CASSLISGSADTQYF
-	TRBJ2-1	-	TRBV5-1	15	TGCGCCGGCAGCTCTCCACGGGGACAATACAATGAGCAGTTCTTC	CAGSSPRGQYNEQFF
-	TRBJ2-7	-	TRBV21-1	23	TGTACCAGCAGCAAAGCGACACAACCTGAAATCAACTCGCGGGACAGCTTCTCCTACGAGCAGTACTTC	CTSSKATQPEINSRDSFSYEQYF
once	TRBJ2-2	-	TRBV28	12	TGTGCCAGCAGTGTCGAGGTGGGGGAGCTGTTTTTT	CASSVEVGELFF
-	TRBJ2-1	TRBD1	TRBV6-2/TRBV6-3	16	TGTGCCAGCAGTAGAACGACAGGGCGGCGGGACAATGAGCAGTTCTTC	CASSRTTGRRDNEQFF
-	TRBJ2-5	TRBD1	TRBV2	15	TGTGCCAGCAGTTACCGACAGGGGGTGGGAGAGACCCAGTACTTC	CASSYRQGVGETQYF
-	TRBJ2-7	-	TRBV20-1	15	TGCAGTGCTAGAGCACCAGCGGACGTATCCTACGAGCAGTACTTC	CSARAPADVSYEQYF
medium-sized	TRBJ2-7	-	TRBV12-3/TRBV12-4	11	TGTGCCAGCACCGCTACCTACGAGCAGTACTTC	CASTATYEQYF
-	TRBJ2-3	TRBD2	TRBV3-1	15	TGTGCCAGCAGCACCGGGACTAGAGTCACAGATACGCAGTATTTT	CASSTGTRVTDTQYF
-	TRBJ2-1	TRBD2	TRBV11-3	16	TGTGCCAGCAGAACCACAACTAGCGGGAGTTTTGATGAGCAGTTCTTC	CASRTTTSGSFDEQFF
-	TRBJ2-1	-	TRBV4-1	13	TGCGCCAGCAGCCAAGACCCATACAATGAGCAGTTCTTC	CASSQDPYNEQFF
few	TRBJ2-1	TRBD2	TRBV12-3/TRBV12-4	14	TGTGCCAGCAGTTTGCGGGAGGGCCTAAATGAGCAGTTCTTC	CASSLREGLNEQFF
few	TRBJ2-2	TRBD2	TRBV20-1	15	TGCAGTGCTACCGGACTAGCGGCGAACACCGGGGAGCTGTTTTTT	CSATGLAANTGELFF
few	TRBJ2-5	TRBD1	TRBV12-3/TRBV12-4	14	TGTGCCAGCAGTTTCGGGACAGGTCTCAATGAGCAGTACTTC	CASSFGTGLNEQYF
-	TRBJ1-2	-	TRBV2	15	TGTGCCAGCAACGCTGGCAGGGATCTTAACTATGGCTACACCTTC	CASNAGRDLNYGYTF
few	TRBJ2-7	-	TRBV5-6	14	TGTGCCAGCAGCTTGGGTAGGTTCTTCTACGAGCAGTACTTC	CASSLGRFFYEQYF
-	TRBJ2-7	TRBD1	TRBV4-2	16	TGTGCCAGCAGCCAAGGGGAGGGACAGGGGGACTACGAGCAGTACTTC	CASSQGEGQGDYEQYF
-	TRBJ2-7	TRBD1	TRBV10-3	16	TGTGCCATCAGTGATCATACCGGGACAGGGTCCTACGAGCAGTACTTC	CAISDHTGTGSYEQYF
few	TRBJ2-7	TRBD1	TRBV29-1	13	TGCAGCGTGTCGGGACAGGGCACCTACGAGCAGTACTTC	CSVSGQGTYEQYF
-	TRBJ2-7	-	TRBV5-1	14	TGCGCCAGCAGCGCCCAACAGGGTCCGGACGAGCAGTACTTC	CASSAQQGPDEQYF
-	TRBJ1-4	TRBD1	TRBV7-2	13	TGTGCCGCCGGGCCAGGGGGAAATGAAAAACTGTTTTTT	CAAGPGGNEKLFF
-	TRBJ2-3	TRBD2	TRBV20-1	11	TGCAGTGCTGGTTCTAGCGGGAGTTCGTATTTT	CSAGSSGSSYF
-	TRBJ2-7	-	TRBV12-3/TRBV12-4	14	TGTGCCAGCAGTTCCGCCGGGACTGGAATCGAGCAGTACTTC	CASSSAGTGIEQYF
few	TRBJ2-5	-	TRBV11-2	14	TGTGCCAGCAGCCAAGAGCGAGACACCCCTGGGCAGTACTTC	CASSQERDTPGQYF
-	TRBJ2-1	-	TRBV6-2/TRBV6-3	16	TGTGCCAGCAGTTCCAGGGGCGCAAGCTCCTACGATGAGCAGTTCTTC	CASSSRGASSYDEQFF
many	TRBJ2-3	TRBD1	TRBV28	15	TGTGCCAGCTACAAACCGGGACAGGGACGAAGTACGCAGTATTTT	CASYKPGQGRSTQYF
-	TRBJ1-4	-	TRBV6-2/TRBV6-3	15	TGTGCCAGCAGCGATACAGGGTCCGCTAATGAAAAACTGTTTTTT	CASSDTGSANEKLFF
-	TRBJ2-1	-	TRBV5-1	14	TGCGCCAGCAGCCTAAGATACGGTTGGAATGGGCAGTTCTTC	CASSLRYGWNGQFF
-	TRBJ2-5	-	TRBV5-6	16	TGTGCCAGCAGCACCACGAAGTCTAGTCTTCAAGAGACCCAGTACTTC	CASSTTKSSLQETQYF
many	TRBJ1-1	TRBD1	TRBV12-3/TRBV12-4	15	TGTGCCAGCAGTGCCCAGGGGGCGCGGGGTGCTGAAGCTTTCTTT	CASSAQGARGAEAFF
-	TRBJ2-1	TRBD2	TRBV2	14	TGTGCCAGCCGAGTTAGCGGGAGGATAAATGAGCAGTTCTTC	CASRVSGRINEQFF
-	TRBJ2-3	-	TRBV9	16	TGTGCCAGCAGCTCACGGCGGGCAGTTAGCACAGATACGCAGTATTTT	CASSSRRAVSTDTQYF
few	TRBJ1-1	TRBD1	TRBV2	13	TGTGCCAGCAGTGTTGGGACAGGGCCTGAAGCTTTCTTT	CASSVGTGPEAFF
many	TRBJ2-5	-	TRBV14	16	TGTGCCAGCAGCCTACGAGGGGGAGTAGGACAAGAGACCCAGTACTTC	CASSLRGGVGQETQYF
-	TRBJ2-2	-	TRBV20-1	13	TGCAGTGCTAGGTACCCTAACACCGGGGAGCTGTTTTTT	CSARYPNTGELFF
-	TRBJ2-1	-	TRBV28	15	TGTGCCAGCAGTTTAAATGGGCTAGCGTTCAATGAGCAGTTCTTC	CASSLNGLAFNEQFF